A selection of T cell receptor beta chains follows, all from one sample in a study of identical twins. TCRdb re-derived calls from the 5' RACE reads in MiXCR, one entry per CDR3 protein. Of a few hundred thousand distinct CDR3 sequences listed, about 8% are singletons. These data were likewise used in another study, on yellow fever vaccine responses in identical twins.

Sample: CD8+ T cells sorted from blood. The receptors derive from a woman aged 18-29 years in good health. CDR3s include the opening cysteine and the closing phenylalanine or tryptophan. D genes are given only for firm matches. Expanded clones are given a class, and other clones once, few, many or no size at all.

clone_size	v_call	d_call	j_call	cdr3_nt	cdr3_aa
few	TRBV14	.	TRBJ2-2	TGTGCCAGCAGCCCAAATAGCGCCCAGTGGGTGAACACCGGGGAGCTGTTTTTT	CASSPNSAQWVNTGELFF
.	TRBV20-1	.	TRBJ2-5	TGCAGTGCTGGAAGAGGAGTCCAAGAGACCCAGTACTTC	CSAGRGVQETQYF
.	TRBV27	.	TRBJ2-3	TGTGCCAGCAGTTTCAGCGACTTAGATACGCAGTATTTT	CASSFSDLDTQYF
many	TRBV12-3/TRBV12-4	.	TRBJ2-1	TGTGCCAGCAGTTTATGGGCTAGCTCCTACAATGAGCAGTTCTTC	CASSLWASSYNEQFF
few	TRBV7-8	TRBD2	TRBJ2-3	TGTGCCAGCAGCTCTAGCGGGAGCGCAGATACGCAGTATTTT	CASSSSGSADTQYF
.	TRBV20-1	.	TRBJ1-2	TGCAGTGCCCAATACAGGGACTATGGCTACACCTTC	CSAQYRDYGYTF
few	TRBV27	TRBD2	TRBJ2-5	TGTGCCAGCAGTCGCCTAGCGGGAGGTGGAGAGACCCAGTACTTC	CASSRLAGGGETQYF
many	TRBV14	.	TRBJ2-7	TGTGCCAGCAGCCGAATGACCACCTACGAGCAGTACTTC	CASSRMTTYEQYF
.	TRBV7-8	.	TRBJ2-1	TGTGCCAGCAGCCAGGGGGGAGGTGGGAATGAGCAGTTCTTC	CASSQGGGGNEQFF
.	TRBV14	.	TRBJ2-7	TGTGCCAGCAGCCGTCTTGGGTCCTCCTACGAGCAGTACTTC	CASSRLGSSYEQYF
many	TRBV7-9	.	TRBJ1-2	TGTGCCAGCAGCCCGCAGGCGGCCTATGGCTACACCTTC	CASSPQAAYGYTF
few	TRBV5-6	.	TRBJ2-1	TGTGCCAGCAGCTTGAACAGGGTAGTCTCCTACAATGAGCAGTTCTTC	CASSLNRVVSYNEQFF
few	TRBV7-6	TRBD1	TRBJ2-2	TGTGCCAGCAGCCATAGCCTGGGACAGGCGAACACCGGGGAGCTGTTTTTT	CASSHSLGQANTGELFF
few	TRBV12-3/TRBV12-4	TRBD2	TRBJ2-7	TGTGCCAGCAGTCACCCACTAGCGGGAGCTTTGGTCCCTGGCGAGCAGTACTTC	CASSHPLAGALVPGEQYF
many	TRBV29-1	.	TRBJ1-1	TGCAGCGTCGATATGGGGACTGAAGCTTTCTTT	CSVDMGTEAFF
many	TRBV6-6	.	TRBJ1-2	TGTGCCATCCTAGGGTATGACGGCTACACCTTC	CAILGYDGYTF
many	TRBV6-2/TRBV6-3	.	TRBJ2-1	TGTGCCAGCAGTCACGGGTGGGATGAGCAGTTCTTC	CASSHGWDEQFF
few	TRBV5-6	.	TRBJ1-1	TGTGCCAGCAGCTCGATGACCCAGGAGGCTTTCTTT	CASSSMTQEAFF
.	TRBV29-1	TRBD2	TRBJ2-1	TGCAGCGTTGAGGGGGCGGAGCGGGAGACTGGAGAGCAGTTCTTC	CSVEGAERETGEQFF
few	TRBV9	TRBD2	TRBJ2-1	TGTGCCAGCAGCGCCCGCGGGGGGGCACGGAACAATGAGCAGTTCTTC	CASSARGGARNNEQFF